This T cell receptor (beta chain) was sequenced during a study of T cells and Merkel cell carcinoma outcomes (dated by TCRdb to 2018 to 2021). About the full investigation: The tumor T-cell repertoire, together with T-cell density, was examined as a predictor of clinical outcome in patients with Merkel cell carcinoma. Summary of the overall study and its limitations: T-cell repertoire features combined with T-cell density were reported to predict clinical outcomes in Merkel cell carcinoma patients.

Samples were obtained from patients with Merkel cell carcinoma. With regard to this clone: Its binding antigen is unknown. Within one base of it there is no much larger clone, and no base qualities were kept.

To prepare the library, the immunoSEQ multiplex PCR assay was applied. TCRdb carries this immuneACCESS record with in-frame sequences only. Its versions omit some clonotypes, under half of them owing to an unresolved V gene in the studies checked, with the rest unexplained. Here the sample has about 15,000 clones; around 87% occur a single time. The ten top clones hold 7.9% of the sample. The CDR3 measures 13 amino acids from cysteine to phenylalanine. The sequence is cut down to CDR3 DNA, 39 bases in frame from base 1. Trimming removed 0 bases from V and 5 bases from J, leaving 6 bases between the germline ends. The germline V gene sets CDR1 to SGDLS and CDR2 to YYNGEE.

The chain is encoded by TRBV9 joined to TRBJ1-5, with the D gene uncertain. The sequencing input was tumor tissue from Merkel cell carcinoma. This sequence was found in a human donor with Merkel cell carcinoma. This receptor has the CDR3 CASSVAPHQPQHF. The nucleotide sequence reads TGTGCCAGCAGCGTAGCCCCCCATCAGCCCCAGCATTTT.